Listed below are T cell receptor beta chains from one sample, sequenced in a study of T cell responses to AZD1222 COVID-19 vaccine. The method was immunoSEQ multiplex PCR; TCRdb's version includes in-frame clones alone and lacks a portion of them. The table has about 86,000 clones, around 87% seen once. Sequenced here: peripheral blood, sampled 28 days after the second AZD1222 dose. These receptors originate from an adult who received the AZD1222 COVID-19 vaccine. CDR3s include the opening cysteine and the closing phenylalanine or tryptophan. Each record gives: D gene, V gene, J gene, clone size, CDR3 protein, CDR3 DNA. The D gene is left open where the match is weak. Clone size is not always given. Where it is, it says once, few, many or a class for expanded clones.

D gene: TRBD1; V gene: TRBV15; J gene: TRBJ1-6; clone size: once; CDR3 protein: CATSRGGQVYNSPLHF; CDR3 DNA: TGTGCCACCAGCAGAGGGGGACAGGTCTATAATTCACCCCTCCACTTT
D gene: TRBD1; V gene: TRBV7-7; J gene: TRBJ2-5; clone size: NA; CDR3 protein: CASSLQGAAETQYF; CDR3 DNA: TGTGCTAGCAGCTTACAGGGGGCAGCGGAGACCCAGTACTTC
D gene: NA; V gene: TRBV5-4; J gene: TRBJ2-1; clone size: NA; CDR3 protein: CASSLDATSRGRFF; CDR3 DNA: TGTGCCAGCAGCTTGGATGCAACATCTAGAGGGAGGTTCTTC
D gene: NA; V gene: TRBV6-6; J gene: TRBJ2-7; clone size: once; CDR3 protein: CASSYEGTFYEQYF; CDR3 DNA: TGTGCCAGCAGTTACGAGGGCACATTCTACGAGCAGTACTTC
D gene: NA; V gene: TRBV6-1; J gene: TRBJ1-5; clone size: medium-sized; CDR3 protein: CASSEARSPNQPQHF; CDR3 DNA: TGTGCCAGCAGTGAAGCTCGGTCTCCCAATCAGCCCCAGCATTTT
D gene: TRBD2; V gene: TRBV29-1; J gene: TRBJ2-1; clone size: NA; CDR3 protein: CSVESGRETGINEQFF; CDR3 DNA: TGCAGCGTTGAAAGCGGGAGAGAAACTGGAATCAATGAGCAGTTCTTC
D gene: NA; V gene: TRBV29-1; J gene: TRBJ2-7; clone size: NA; CDR3 protein: CSVDEGSGEVEQYF; CDR3 DNA: TGCAGCGTTGATGAGGGGTCCGGTGAAGTCGAGCAGTACTTC
D gene: NA; V gene: TRBV5-1; J gene: TRBJ2-2; clone size: NA; CDR3 protein: CASWGGGPRTGELFF; CDR3 DNA: TGCGCCAGCTGGGGCGGAGGCCCGAGGACCGGGGAGCTGTTTTTT
D gene: NA; V gene: TRBV4-2; J gene: TRBJ1-6; clone size: once; CDR3 protein: CASSQPTGGSPLHF; CDR3 DNA: TGTGCCAGCAGCCAACCCACGGGGGGTTCACCCCTCCACTTT
D gene: NA; V gene: TRBV18; J gene: TRBJ2-5; clone size: NA; CDR3 protein: CASSPSEGGWETQYF; CDR3 DNA: TGTGCCAGCTCACCATCTGAGGGAGGCTGGGAGACCCAGTACTTC
D gene: NA; V gene: TRBV3-1/TRBV3-2; J gene: TRBJ2-1; clone size: NA; CDR3 protein: CASSQELYNEQFF; CDR3 DNA: TGTGCCAGCAGCCAAGAACTCTACAATGAGCAGTTCTTC
D gene: NA; V gene: TRBV5-1; J gene: TRBJ1-6; clone size: NA; CDR3 protein: CASRVSASWSSYNSPLHF; CDR3 DNA: TGCGCCAGCCGGGTGTCGGCTTCCTGGAGCTCCTATAATTCACCCCTCCACTTT
D gene: NA; V gene: TRBV2; J gene: TRBJ1-1; clone size: NA; CDR3 protein: CARQSQGWDTEAFF; CDR3 DNA: TGTGCCAGACAGTCACAGGGATGGGACACTGAAGCTTTCTTT
D gene: NA; V gene: TRBV28; J gene: TRBJ2-5; clone size: NA; CDR3 protein: CASSSAGHLKETQYF; CDR3 DNA: TGTGCCAGCAGTTCCGCCGGACATCTAAAAGAGACCCAGTACTTC
D gene: TRBD1; V gene: TRBV19; J gene: TRBJ2-7; clone size: NA; CDR3 protein: CASSLRDRGLNEQYF; CDR3 DNA: TGTGCCAGTAGTCTCCGGGACAGGGGGCTCAACGAGCAGTACTTC
D gene: NA; V gene: TRBV11-3; J gene: TRBJ2-5; clone size: NA; CDR3 protein: CASSKRQGGREQETQYF; CDR3 DNA: TGTGCCAGCAGCAAACGACAGGGAGGCCGAGAACAAGAGACCCAGTACTTC
D gene: NA; V gene: TRBV7-9; J gene: TRBJ1-1; clone size: NA; CDR3 protein: CASMGTVNTEAFF; CDR3 DNA: TGTGCCAGCATGGGGACGGTAAACACTGAAGCTTTCTTT
D gene: NA; V gene: TRBV27; J gene: TRBJ1-2; clone size: NA; CDR3 protein: CASRREDYGYTF; CDR3 DNA: TGTGCCTCCCGACGGGAGGACTATGGCTACACCTTC